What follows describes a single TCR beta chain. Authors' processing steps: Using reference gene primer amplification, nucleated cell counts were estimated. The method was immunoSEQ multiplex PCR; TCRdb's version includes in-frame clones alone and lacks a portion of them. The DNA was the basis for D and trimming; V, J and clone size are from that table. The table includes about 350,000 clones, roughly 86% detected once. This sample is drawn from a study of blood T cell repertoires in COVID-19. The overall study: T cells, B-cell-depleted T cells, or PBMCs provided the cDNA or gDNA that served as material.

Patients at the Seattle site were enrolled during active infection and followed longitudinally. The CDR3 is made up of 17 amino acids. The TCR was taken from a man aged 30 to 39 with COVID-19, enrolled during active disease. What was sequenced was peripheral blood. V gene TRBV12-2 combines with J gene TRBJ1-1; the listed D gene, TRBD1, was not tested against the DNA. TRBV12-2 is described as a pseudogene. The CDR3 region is CASRLEGRTGGVTEAFF. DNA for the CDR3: TGTGCAAGTCGCTTAGAGGGCAGGACAGGGGGCGTCACTGAAGCTTTCTTT.